The entry that follows covers one T cell receptor beta chain sequence. Its antigen is unknown. The CDR3 contains 15 residues. Germline CDR1 is MGHDK and CDR2 is SYGVNS. V shed 5 bases, J shed 4 bases, and the junction held 10 bases outside the gene matches. The data were obtained in a study of cytomegalovirus exposure and HLA in healthy donors. Study-wide findings and caveats: Published work reported that the classifier diagnosed cytomegalovirus status with high specificity and sensitivity.

With 60 Vbeta and 13 Jbeta primers, the PCR was carried out. Measured with immunoSEQ multiplex PCR; TCRdb has only the in-frame clones, and not every one. The profile shows over 100,000 clones, approximately 60% of them singletons. The sequenced sample consisted of PBMCs. The chain joins TRBV25-1 to TRBJ2-5; 7 nucleotides agree with TRBD1. The sequence was obtained from a middle-aged woman in good health and CMV-seronegative. The CDR3 region has the DNA TGTGCCAGCAGTTCTCCCTTAGACAGGGTAGAGACCCAGTACTTC. Translated, it gives CASSSPLDRVETQYF.